These T cell receptor beta chains were read from a single sample in a study of T cells in Graves' hyperthyroidism and ophthalmopathy. Each CDR3 protein gets one entry after TCRdb re-called the multiplex PCR reads with MiXCR. The table lists around 350,000 distinct CDR3 sequences, approximately 15% of them singletons. The sequenced sample consisted of blood. Every receptor here comes from a woman between 18 and 30 years old with Graves' hyperthyroidism that later progressed to Graves' ophthalmopathy. Both conserved end residues are part of each CDR3. Each record gives: V gene, D gene, clone size, J gene, CDR3 DNA, CDR3 protein. The D gene is left open where the match is weak. Not all rows give a size; the values are once, few, many and, for expanded clones, a class.

TRBV6-1	-	-	TRBJ1-1	TGTGCCAGTAATCTCGGACTAGCTGAAGCTTTCTTT	CASNLGLAEAFF
TRBV18	TRBD1	many	TRBJ1-2	TGTGCCAGCTCACCGGACAGGGGAGACTATGGCTACACCTTC	CASSPDRGDYGYTF
TRBV7-9	-	few	TRBJ2-2	TGTGCCAGCAGCATCAGGGCGAATGCCGGGGAGCTGTTTTTT	CASSIRANAGELFF
TRBV27	TRBD2	many	TRBJ2-1	TGTGCCAGCAGTGGGACGACAGGGATTAGAACTAGCGGGAGGCTCAGCTCCTACAATGAGCAGTTCTTC	CASSGTTGIRTSGRLSSYNEQFF
TRBV6-5	-	many	TRBJ1-2	TGTGCCAGCAGTTACGGAGGGAGGGATGGCTACACCTTC	CASSYGGRDGYTF
TRBV18	TRBD1	-	TRBJ1-1	TGTGCCAGCTCACTCGTACAGGGGCAGGGCACTGAAGCTTTCTTT	CASSLVQGQGTEAFF
TRBV5-6	-	few	TRBJ1-5	TGTGCCAGCAGCTTGACTGGATTCAACAATCAGCCCCAGCATTTT	CASSLTGFNNQPQHF
TRBV28	TRBD1	many	TRBJ1-1	TGTGCCAGCAGTTTACCACAGGGGTACGGCACTGAAGCTTTCTTT	CASSLPQGYGTEAFF
TRBV28	-	-	TRBJ2-7	TGTGCCAGCAGTCCGCCTGTCTCGGGGGTATCCGAGCAGTACTTC	CASSPPVSGVSEQYF
TRBV29-1	-	-	TRBJ2-1	TGCAGCGTTGAAGAAGGACTCGCGGCCCGTGAGCAGCTCTTC	CSVEEGLAAREQLF
TRBV20-1	TRBD2	-	TRBJ2-1	TGCAGTGCTAGAGGAGCGGGAGTAACCTACAATGAGCAGTTCTTC	CSARGAGVTYNEQFF
TRBV15	-	-	TRBJ2-7	TGTGCCACCAGCAGAGCCAGAGGACGAATCTACGAGCAGTACTTC	CATSRARGRIYEQYF
TRBV5-1	-	many	TRBJ2-7	TGCGCCAGCAGGCAGCAGATACAGGGTAACGAGCAGTACTTC	CASRQQIQGNEQYF
TRBV6-1	-	few	TRBJ1-5	TGTGCCAGCAGTCAGGGGATGGCTCAGCCCCAGCATTTT	CASSQGMAQPQHF
TRBV2	-	many	TRBJ2-7	TGTGCCAGCCAACAGGCGAGCTCCTACGAGCAGTACTTC	CASQQASSYEQYF
TRBV27	-	many	TRBJ1-2	TGTGCCAGCAGTTCCCTCGGGGCAGGGGAGTCCTATGGCTACACCTTC	CASSSLGAGESYGYTF
TRBV11-2	TRBD2	many	TRBJ2-5	TGTGCCAGCAGCCCCAGCGGGGCGGGGCAGACCCAGTACTTC	CASSPSGAGQTQYF
TRBV2	-	-	TRBJ2-5	TGTGCGTATTGGGATGGGGGAGTCGCGGAGACCCAGTACTTC	CAYWDGGVAETQYF
TRBV7-8	-	many	TRBJ2-3	TGTGCCAGCAGCTTAGTACGTACAGCTCCTAGCACAGATACGCAGTATTTT	CASSLVRTAPSTDTQYF
TRBV6-2/TRBV6-3	TRBD2	many	TRBJ2-7	TGTGCCAGCAGTTCGAGACTAGCGGGAGAATTCTACGAGCAGTACTTC	CASSSRLAGEFYEQYF
TRBV20-1	-	many	TRBJ1-1	TGCAGTGCTGGAGCTACGGGACAACTAACTGAAGCTTTCTTT	CSAGATGQLTEAFF
TRBV7-9	-	many	TRBJ2-3	TGTGCCAGCAGCTTATTGGTAGATGCGGCGCCGCCAGATACGCAGTATTTT	CASSLLVDAAPPDTQYF
TRBV7-6	-	few	TRBJ1-2	TGTGCCAGCAGCTCGCGACGGACGGACCTCAGCTACACCTTC	CASSSRRTDLSYTF
TRBV6-1	-	many	TRBJ1-5	TGTGCCAGCAGTGACAGGCGGGCCCAGCGCGGTCAGCCCCAGCATTTT	CASSDRRAQRGQPQHF
TRBV6-1	-	many	TRBJ2-7	TGTGCCAGCAGTTTCAGCCAGCGGCTAGTAGGCGAGCAGTACTTC	CASSFSQRLVGEQYF
TRBV2	TRBD2	many	TRBJ2-7	TGTGCCACCACTAGCGGGAGGTGGGGCGAGCAGTACTTC	CATTSGRWGEQYF
TRBV28	TRBD2	-	TRBJ2-7	TGTGCCAGCAGTTCCCCGGGACTAGCGGGAGAGGGCTACGAGCAGTACTTC	CASSSPGLAGEGYEQYF
TRBV28	TRBD1	many	TRBJ1-3	TGTGCCAGCAGTTTAGGACGACAGGGGTTAATTGGAAACACCATATATTTT	CASSLGRQGLIGNTIYF
TRBV11-2	-	many	TRBJ2-1	TGTGCCAGCAGCTTAGATAGACTCAAACAAGGGCAGTTCTTC	CASSLDRLKQGQFF
TRBV29-1	TRBD2	many	TRBJ2-1	TGCAGCGTTCGCGGACTAGCGGGGATACTGTACAATGAGCAGTTCTTC	CSVRGLAGILYNEQFF
TRBV27	-	many	TRBJ2-7	TGTGCCAGCAGTCCCTTGAGGGGACCCTACGAGCAGTACTTC	CASSPLRGPYEQYF
TRBV3-1	-	few	TRBJ2-2	TGTGCCAGCAGCCAAGGGGTCTGGAACACCGGGGAGCTGTTTTTT	CASSQGVWNTGELFF
TRBV27	-	few	TRBJ2-4	TGTGCCAGCAGTAGGGGGGCCAAAAACATTCAGTACTTC	CASSRGAKNIQYF
TRBV2	-	-	TRBJ2-2	TGTGCCAGCGCGCCCCCTATAGCTGGCCCCGGGGAGCTGTTTTTT	CASAPPIAGPGELFF
TRBV7-9	-	many	TRBJ2-7	TGTGCCAGCAGCTTAGCAGGAGGAGCGCCTGACTCCTACGAGCAGTACTTC	CASSLAGGAPDSYEQYF
TRBV27	TRBD2	-	TRBJ2-1	TGTGCCAGCGGGACTAGCGGGGCAAACGAGCAGTTCTTC	CASGTSGANEQFF
TRBV19	TRBD2	-	TRBJ2-7	TGTGCCAGTAGTATTGGACTAGGGCCCTACGAGCAGTACTTC	CASSIGLGPYEQYF
TRBV19	-	few	TRBJ2-7	TGTGCCAGTAGCCTGGACAGCGTCTCCTACGAGCAGTACTTC	CASSLDSVSYEQYF
TRBV20-1	TRBD1	few	TRBJ1-1	TGCGGCGTTGAAAGGAGGGGGCGCGGCACTGAAGCTTTCTTT	CGVERRGRGTEAFF
TRBV28	-	many	TRBJ2-5	TGTGCCAGCAAACTTGCCTGGGGAGAGACCCAGTACTTC	CASKLAWGETQYF
TRBV4-2	-	-	TRBJ2-6	TGTGCCAGCAGCCCATCCCTAGGCAGCAACTCTGGGGCCAACGTCCTGACTTTC	CASSPSLGSNSGANVLTF
TRBV7-9	-	many	TRBJ2-7	TGTGCCAGCAGCGCAGCCGGACCCCCCGAGCAGTACTTC	CASSAAGPPEQYF
TRBV7-2	-	-	TRBJ1-5	TGTGCCAGCAGCACGGACGGAGTAAACAATCAGCCCCAGCATTTT	CASSTDGVNNQPQHF